Shown below are 25 T cell receptor beta chains from a single sample sequenced in a study of cytomegalovirus exposure and HLA in healthy donors. Measured with immunoSEQ multiplex PCR; TCRdb has only the in-frame clones, and not every one. The profile shows 200,000 to 300,000 clones, approximately 87% of them singletons. The specimen was PBMCs. The source is a man aged 18 to 30 in good health and CMV-seronegative.

The chain couples TRBV10-2 to TRBJ2-2; 7 bases align to TRBD1. V lost 7 bases and J lost 0; bases outside the gene matches: 2. The germline CDR1 and CDR2 sequences are WSHSY and SAAADI. The CDR3 has 14 amino acids. The CDR3 region is CASTQGANTGELFF. The DNA of the CDR3 is TGCGCCAGCACCCAGGGGGCGAACACCGGGGAGCTGTTTTTT.

The J gene is TRBJ2-1, the V gene TRBV7-2, with 8 bases identical to TRBD2. Trimming removed 0 bases from V and 2 bases from J; junction bases left unmatched: 3. The CDR3 has 16 residues. CDR1 is SGHTA, CDR2 FQGNSA, per germline. The CDR3 region is CASSLAPGLAYNEQFF. In nucleotides, the CDR3 is TGTGCCAGCAGCTTAGCGCCGGGACTAGCCTACAATGAGCAGTTCTTC.

The V gene is TRBV30, the J gene TRBJ2-7; TRBD1 aligns across 7 bases. Germline V lookup: CDR1 GTSNPN, CDR2 SVGIG (reference sequence). Trimming removed 5 bases from V and 5 bases from J; junction bases left unmatched: 9. The CDR3 covers 13 residues. The CDR3: CAWGQVIDNEQYF. CDR3 bases: TGTGCCTGGGGACAGGTAATTGACAACGAGCAGTACTTC. Drawing the rest from reference TRBV30 and TRBJ2-7, the complete variable domain is SQTIHQWPATLVQPVGSPLSLECTVEGTSNPNLYWYRQAAGRGLQLLFYSVGIGQISSEVPQNLSASRPQDRQFILSSKKLLLSDSGFYLCAWGQVIDNEQYFGPGTRLTVT.

The chain recombines TRBV10-3 with TRBJ2-3, with TRBD2 identical over 8 bases. Germline assignment: CDR1 ENHRY and CDR2 SYGVKD. The CDR3 has 15 residues. The junction had 7 bases not matched to a gene; V was cut back by 2 bases and J by 6 bases. The DNA for the CDR3 is TGTGCCATCAGTGAGGAGCGGGGGCGTATGGATACGCAGTATTTT. This gives the protein CAISEERGRMDTQYF.

V gene TRBV6-5 combines with J gene TRBJ2-3; 9 nucleotides align to TRBD2. Germline-derived CDR1 and CDR2 are MNHEY and SVGAGI. This CDR3 region has 15 residues. The V and J ends lost 4 bases and 2 bases, in that order; junction bases with no gene match: 4. For the CDR3, the DNA is TGTGCCAGCAGTTTATGGACTAGCGCCACAGATACGCAGTATTTT. It yields the protein CASSLWTSATDTQYF.

This chain links TRBV28 with TRBJ2-1, with 7 positions matching TRBD2. Per the germline V gene, CDR1 is MDHEN and CDR2 is SYDVKM. CDR3 size: 12 residues. After removal of 7 bases from V and 6 bases from J, the junction contained 3 bases not matched to a gene. The CDR3 sequence: CASTSGGNEQFF. CDR3 in DNA: TGTGCCAGCACGTCGGGGGGCAATGAGCAGTTCTTC.

The chain has TRBV6-5 and TRBJ2-3; maybe TRBD1 (5 bases). Germline V gives CDR1 MNHEY, CDR2 SVGAGI. The V end was cut by 6 bases, the J end by 0 bases, with 10 bases between. CDR3 size: 14 residues. The CDR3 loop reads CASSQGLSTDTQYF. CDR3 DNA: TGTGCCAGCAGCCAGGGTCTTAGCACAGATACGCAGTATTTT.

The chain carries TRBV27 and TRBJ1-2; D is undetermined. The V end lost 6 bases, the J end lost 7 bases, and 18 bases lay between the germline ends. CDR3 length equals 14 residues. Germline CDR1 is MNHEY and CDR2 is SMNVEV (reference sequence). The CDR3 sequence is CASRAQSHSSGYTF. In nucleotides, the CDR3 is TGTGCCAGCAGGGCCCAAAGTCATTCCAGTGGCTACACCTTC.

J is TRBJ2-1 and V is TRBV11-2; 11 nucleotides agree with TRBD2. V gave up 11 bases and J gave up 6 bases; unmatched junction bases: 6. In germline, CDR1 is SGHAT, CDR2 FQNNGV. There are 13 residues in the CDR3. As DNA, the CDR3 is TGTGCCTTTAGCGGGAGGGTTGCCAATGAGCAGTTCTTC. Protein: CAFSGRVANEQFF.

The genes are TRBV28 and TRBJ2-1; 7 nucleotides match TRBD2. The CDR3 sequence is 16 residues long. Germline CDR1 and CDR2: MDHEN and SYDVKM. V shed 2 bases, J shed 3 bases, and the junction held 7 bases outside the gene matches. The CDR3 spells CASSLKFAGVYNEQFF. Written as DNA, the CDR3 is TGTGCCAGCAGTTTAAAATTTGCGGGGGTCTACAATGAGCAGTTCTTC.

The genes are TRBV4-3 and TRBJ2-1, with D possibly TRBD1 on 6 matching bases. This CDR3 spans 15 amino acids. V lost 0 bases, J lost 4 bases, and 10 bases lay in between. Looked up from germline, CDR1 is LGHNA and CDR2 is YSLEER. The CDR3 spells CASSQESGAYNEQFF. For the CDR3, the DNA is TGCGCCAGCAGCCAAGAGTCAGGGGCTTACAATGAGCAGTTCTTC.

This rearrangement joins TRBV9 to TRBJ2-7, with a weak D call TRBD1 (6 bases). This CDR3 contains 14 residues. The germline V gene has CDR1 SGDLS and CDR2 YYNGEE. The V and J ends lost 5 bases and 4 bases respectively, with 16 bases between them. Here the CDR3 reads CASSKQGNRYEQYF. DNA of the CDR3: TGTGCCAGCAGTAAACAGGGTAACCGATACGAGCAGTACTTC.

The chain joins TRBV5-1 to TRBJ2-3, with D possibly being TRBD1 (7 bases). Germline V gives CDR1 SGHRS, CDR2 YFSETQ. V lost 4 bases and J 3 bases, leaving 15 bases between the germline ends. The CDR3 extends over 15 amino acids. Written as DNA, the CDR3 is TGCGCCAGCAGCCTTGGACAGGAGGGAACAGATACGCAGTATTTT. Its protein product is CASSLGQEGTDTQYF.

The chain couples TRBV7-9 to TRBJ2-7; maybe TRBD1 (6 bases). The V gene lost 5 bases and the J gene lost 2 bases, with 16 bases spanning the gap. Germline CDR1 and CDR2: SEHNR and FQNEAQ (reference sequence). This CDR3 comprises 15 residues. CDR3 sequence: CASSPQGSLPYEQYF. The CDR3 DNA is TGTGCCAGCAGCCCACAGGGTTCCCTTCCCTACGAGCAGTACTTC.

This rearrangement joins TRBV7-9 to TRBJ1-1; no definite D call. Trimming removed 3 bases from V and 4 bases from J, with 12 bases in between. Looked up from germline, CDR1 is SEHNR and CDR2 is FQNEAQ (reference sequence). The CDR3 consists of 14 residues. In DNA, the CDR3 is TGTGCCAGCAGCTTCCTAGTCCTATCCACTGAAGCTTTCTTT. Its translation is CASSFLVLSTEAFF.

This chain links TRBV27 with TRBJ2-5; no clear D gene. The CDR3 loop spans 9 amino acids. Germline values: CDR1 MNHEY, CDR2 SMNVEV (reference sequence). The CDR3 reads CVPSETQYF. In DNA form, the CDR3 reads TGTGTCCCTTCGGAGACCCAGTACTTC.

The chain employs TRBV4-3 and TRBJ1-3; 8 bases are a match to TRBD1. The CDR3 sequence is 16 residues long. Per germline, CDR1 LGHNA and CDR2 YSLEER. V lost 0 bases and J lost 4; bases outside the gene matches: 5. CDR3 region: CASSQDTGGWGNTIYF. The CDR3, as DNA: TGCGCCAGCAGCCAAGACACAGGGGGTTGGGGAAACACCATATATTTT.

This clone was observed a few times. The chain couples TRBV11-2 to TRBJ2-7, with a possible D match to TRBD2 (6 bases). The germline V gene encodes CDR1 SGHAT and CDR2 FQNNGV. V dropped 5 bases and J dropped 1 base, with 12 bases sitting between them. CDR3 length equals 14 residues. CDR3 bases: TGTGCCAGCAGCCCCAGTGCGGGGTCCTACGAGCAGTACTTC. Amino acid sequence: CASSPSAGSYEQYF.

This clone has only one observation. The V and J genes are TRBV7-9 and TRBJ2-3; 8 nucleotides match TRBD1. J lost 2 bases, V lost 5 bases, and 6 bases had no gene match. The CDR3 totals 15 residues. Germline CDR1 and CDR2: SEHNR and FQNEAQ (reference sequence). CDR3 bases: TGTGCCAGCAGCCACAGGGGGAAAACCACAGATACGCAGTATTTT. Translation: CASSHRGKTTDTQYF.

The rearrangement uses TRBV15 and TRBJ1-5; tentative D call: TRBD1 (5 bases). Germline values: CDR1 LNHNV, CDR2 YYDKDF (reference sequence). This CDR3 region has 14 residues. V was pared by 8 bases and J by 4 bases, with 15 bases between. CDR3: CATSYIQGNQPQHF. Written as DNA, the CDR3 is TGTGCCACCTCCTACATTCAGGGAAATCAGCCCCAGCATTTT.

The rearrangement joins TRBV9 to TRBJ1-3, with D possibly matching TRBD1 (5 bases). CDR1 and CDR2 from the germline V gene are SGDLS and YYNGEE. CDR3 length equals 15 residues. The V end was cut by 0 bases, the J end by 5 bases, with 12 bases between. CDR3 loop: CASSVEGEKRNTIYF. CDR3 bases: TGTGCCAGCAGCGTAGAAGGGGAAAAAAGAAACACCATATATTTT.

CDR3 loop: CASSQGTGYGYTF. DNA of the CDR3: TGTGCCAGCAGCCAGGGGACAGGCTATGGCTACACCTTC. The chain links TRBV6-1 to TRBJ1-2, with 8 bases identical to TRBD1. J lost 4 bases, V lost 6 bases, and 4 bases had no gene match. This CDR3 is 13 amino acids long. The V gene's germline CDR1 is MNHNS and CDR2 SASEGT.

The V and J genes are TRBV5-6 and TRBJ2-3; possible D gene TRBD2, 5 bases. The CDR3 sequence is 14 residues long. Germline assignment: CDR1 SGHDT and CDR2 YYEEEE. With 2 bases removed from V and 2 bases from J, the gap between germline ends came to 9 bases. CDR3 nucleotide sequence: TGTGCCAGCAGCTTCAGCGGTTCCACAGATACGCAGTATTTT. It encodes CASSFSGSTDTQYF.

V usage is TRBV6-5 and J usage is TRBJ1-1; 7 nucleotides align to TRBD1. V was pared by 2 bases and J by 1 base, with 4 bases of the junction left unmatched. The CDR3 is 15 residues long. From germline, CDR1 is MNHEY and CDR2 SVGAGI. The chain's CDR3 is CASSYGRQGNTEAFF. The DNA of the CDR3 is TGTGCCAGCAGTTACGGTCGACAGGGGAACACTGAAGCTTTCTTT.

The gene calls are TRBV19 and TRBJ1-1, with TRBD1 as a possible D gene (5 bases). The CDR3 contains 13 residues. CDR1 is LNHDA and CDR2 is SQIVND in the germline V gene (reference sequence). With 7 bases removed from V and 7 bases from J, the gap between germline ends came to 16 bases. As DNA, the CDR3 is TGTGCCAGTACTGGGGACTCCGAAGGTGAAGCTTTCTTT. As protein: CASTGDSEGEAFF.